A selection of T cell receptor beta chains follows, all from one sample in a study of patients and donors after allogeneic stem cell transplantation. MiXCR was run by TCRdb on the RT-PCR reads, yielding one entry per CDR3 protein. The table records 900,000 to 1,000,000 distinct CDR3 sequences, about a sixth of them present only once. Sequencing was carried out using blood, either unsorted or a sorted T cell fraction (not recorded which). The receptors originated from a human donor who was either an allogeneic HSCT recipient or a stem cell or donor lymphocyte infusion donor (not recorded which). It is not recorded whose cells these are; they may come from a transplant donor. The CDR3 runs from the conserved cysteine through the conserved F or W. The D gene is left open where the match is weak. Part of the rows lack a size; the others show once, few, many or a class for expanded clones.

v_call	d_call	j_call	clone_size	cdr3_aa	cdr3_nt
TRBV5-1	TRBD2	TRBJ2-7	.	CASSTTWGGYEQYF	TGCGCCAGCAGCACGACCTGGGGGGGTTACGAGCAGTACTTC
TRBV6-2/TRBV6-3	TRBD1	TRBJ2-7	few	CASSRQGAFNEQYF	TGTGCCAGCAGTCGACAGGGGGCGTTCAACGAGCAGTACTTC
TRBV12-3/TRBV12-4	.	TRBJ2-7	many	CASSLKYEQYF	TGTGCCAGCAGTTTAAAATACGAGCAGTACTTC
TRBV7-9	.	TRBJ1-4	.	CASSHHGAVELFF	TGTGCCAGCAGCCACCACGGGGCAGTGGAACTGTTTTTT
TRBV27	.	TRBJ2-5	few	CASWRRGRETQYF	TGTGCCAGTTGGCGGCGGGGAAGGGAGACCCAGTACTTC
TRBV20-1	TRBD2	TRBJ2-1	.	CSARESKFYQRTSGYNEQFF	TGCAGTGCTAGAGAATCTAAATTTTACCAACGCACTAGCGGTTACAATGAGCAGTTCTTC
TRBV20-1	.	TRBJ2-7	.	CSAKSPEDYEQYF	TGCAGTGCTAAGAGCCCAGAAGACTACGAGCAGTACTTC
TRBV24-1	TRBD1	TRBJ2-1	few	CATSDTLGQGLYNEQFF	TGTGCCACCAGTGATACCCTGGGACAGGGCCTCTACAATGAGCAGTTCTTC
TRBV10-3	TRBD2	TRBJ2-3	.	CAISKGSGGAGLTDTQYF	TGTGCCATCTCCAAGGGGAGCGGGGGGGCCGGGCTCACAGATACGCAGTATTTT
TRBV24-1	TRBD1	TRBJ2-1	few	CATSDFRDRGLDEQFF	TGTGCCACCAGTGATTTCCGGGACAGGGGGCTAGATGAGCAGTTCTTC
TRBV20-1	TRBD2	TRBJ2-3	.	CSRRAPGGDTQYF	TGCAGCCGGAGGGCTCCCGGGGGGGATACGCAGTATTTT
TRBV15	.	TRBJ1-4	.	CATSRDLSLNEKLFF	TGTGCCACCAGCAGAGACCTAAGCCTTAATGAAAAACTGTTTTTT
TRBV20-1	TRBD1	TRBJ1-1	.	CSATTTGGSAEAFF	TGCAGTGCTACAACGACAGGGGGCAGCGCTGAAGCTTTCTTT
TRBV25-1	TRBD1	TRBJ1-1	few	CASSDRGRATEAFF	TGTGCCAGCAGTGACAGGGGGCGCGCAACTGAAGCTTTCTTT
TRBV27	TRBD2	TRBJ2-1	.	CASSFVAGGPGGDEQFF	TGTGCCAGCAGTTTCGTAGCGGGGGGTCCAGGGGGGGATGAGCAGTTCTTC
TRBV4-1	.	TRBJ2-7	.	CASSQEAADTYEQYF	TGCGCCAGCAGCCAAGAAGCGGCGGACACCTACGAGCAGTACTTC
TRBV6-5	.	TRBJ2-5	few	CASSYSPQKIQETQYF	TGTGCCAGCAGTTACTCCCCCCAGAAGATTCAAGAGACCCAGTACTTC
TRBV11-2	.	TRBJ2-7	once	CASSLYGRRRSYEQYF	TGTGCCAGCAGCTTGTATGGGAGGCGACGATCCTACGAGCAGTACTTC
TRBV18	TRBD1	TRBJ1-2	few	CASSDQGAYGYTF	TGTGCCAGCTCAGACCAGGGGGCCTATGGCTACACCTTC
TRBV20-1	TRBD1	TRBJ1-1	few	CSAPDRAASTEAFF	TGCAGTGCTCCGGACAGGGCGGCTAGCACTGAAGCTTTCTTT
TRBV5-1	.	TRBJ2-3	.	CASRTRPSTDTQYF	TGCGCCAGCCGGACTCGCCCTAGCACAGATACGCAGTATTTT
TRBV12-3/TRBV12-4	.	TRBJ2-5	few	CASSLGDTTPDESQYF	TGTGCCAGCAGTTTAGGGGATACTACCCCTGATGAGAGCCAGTACTTC
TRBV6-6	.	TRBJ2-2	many	CASSYLRPGELFF	TGTGCCAGCAGTTACCTAAGGCCCGGGGAGCTGTTTTTT
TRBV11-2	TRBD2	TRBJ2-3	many	CASSSWTRRTDTQYF	TGTGCCAGCAGCTCATGGACTAGAAGAACAGATACGCAGTATTTT
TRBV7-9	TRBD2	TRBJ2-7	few	CASSLTGGSPSEQYF	TGTGCCAGCAGCTTAACCGGCGGGAGCCCGTCCGAGCAGTACTTC
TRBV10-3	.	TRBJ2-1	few	CAIRGTQRHEQFF	TGTGCCATCAGGGGAACCCAACGCCATGAGCAGTTCTTC
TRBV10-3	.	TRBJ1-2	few	CAISERMTGNYGYTF	TGTGCCATCAGTGAGAGGATGACGGGAAACTATGGCTACACCTTC
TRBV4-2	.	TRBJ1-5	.	CASSQDINQPQHF	TGTGCCAGCAGCCAAGACATCAACCAGCCCCAGCATTTT
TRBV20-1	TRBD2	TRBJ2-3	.	CSARPETSGRAGDTQYF	TGCAGTGCTAGACCCGAGACTAGCGGGAGGGCGGGGGATACGCAGTATTTT
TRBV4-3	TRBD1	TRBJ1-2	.	CASSQDVGDSAGYGYTF	TGCGCCAGCAGCCAAGATGTCGGGGACAGCGCGGGCTATGGCTACACCTTC